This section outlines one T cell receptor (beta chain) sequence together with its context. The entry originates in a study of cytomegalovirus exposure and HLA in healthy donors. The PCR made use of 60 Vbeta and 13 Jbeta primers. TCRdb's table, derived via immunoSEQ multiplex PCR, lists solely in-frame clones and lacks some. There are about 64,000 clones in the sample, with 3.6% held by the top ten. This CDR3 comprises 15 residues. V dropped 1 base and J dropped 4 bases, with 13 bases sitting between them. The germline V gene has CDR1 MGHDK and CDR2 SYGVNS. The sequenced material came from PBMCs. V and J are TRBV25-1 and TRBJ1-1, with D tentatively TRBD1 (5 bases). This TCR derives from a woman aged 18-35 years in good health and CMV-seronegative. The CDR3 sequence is CASSESYSGGTEAFF. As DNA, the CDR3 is TGTGCCAGCAGTGAATCCTACTCCGGGGGCACTGAAGCTTTCTTT.